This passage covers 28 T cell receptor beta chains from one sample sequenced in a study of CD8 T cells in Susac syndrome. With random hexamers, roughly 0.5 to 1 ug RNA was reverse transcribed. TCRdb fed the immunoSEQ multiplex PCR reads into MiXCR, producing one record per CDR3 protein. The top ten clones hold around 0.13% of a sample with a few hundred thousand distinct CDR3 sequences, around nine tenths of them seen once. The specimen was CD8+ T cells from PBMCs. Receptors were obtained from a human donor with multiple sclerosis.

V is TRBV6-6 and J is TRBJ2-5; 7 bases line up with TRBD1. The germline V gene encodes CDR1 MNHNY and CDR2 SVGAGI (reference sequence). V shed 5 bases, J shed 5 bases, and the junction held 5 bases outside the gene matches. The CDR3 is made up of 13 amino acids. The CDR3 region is CASSLQGEETQYF. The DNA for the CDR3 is TGTGCCAGCAGTCTGCAGGGGGAGGAGACCCAGTACTTC.

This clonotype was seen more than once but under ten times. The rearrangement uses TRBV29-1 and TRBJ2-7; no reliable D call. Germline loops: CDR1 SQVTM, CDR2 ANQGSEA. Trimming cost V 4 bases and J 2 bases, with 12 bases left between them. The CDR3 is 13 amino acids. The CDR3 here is CSVAGSNPYEQYF. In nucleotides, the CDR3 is TGCAGCGTTGCGGGTTCCAACCCCTACGAGCAGTACTTC.

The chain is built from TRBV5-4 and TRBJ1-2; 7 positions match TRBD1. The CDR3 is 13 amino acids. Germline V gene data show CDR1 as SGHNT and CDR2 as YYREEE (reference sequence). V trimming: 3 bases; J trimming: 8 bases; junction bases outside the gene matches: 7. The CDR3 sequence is CASSSDRAGGYTF. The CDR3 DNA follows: TGTGCCAGCAGCTCAGACAGGGCAGGGGGCTACACCTTC.

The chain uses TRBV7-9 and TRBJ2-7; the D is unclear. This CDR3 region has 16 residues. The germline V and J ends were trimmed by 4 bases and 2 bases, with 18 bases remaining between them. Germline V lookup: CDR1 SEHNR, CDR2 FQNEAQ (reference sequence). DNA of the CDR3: TGTGCCAGCAGCTCCTCAGTCCTCGATTCGCCCTACGAGCAGTACTTC. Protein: CASSSSVLDSPYEQYF.

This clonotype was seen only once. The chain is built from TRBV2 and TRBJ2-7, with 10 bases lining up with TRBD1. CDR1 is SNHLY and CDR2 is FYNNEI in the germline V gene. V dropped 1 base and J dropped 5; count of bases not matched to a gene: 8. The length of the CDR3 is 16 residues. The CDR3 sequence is CASSEVVGQGLHEQYF. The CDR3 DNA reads TGTGCCAGCAGTGAAGTGGTGGGACAGGGGTTGCACGAGCAGTACTTC.

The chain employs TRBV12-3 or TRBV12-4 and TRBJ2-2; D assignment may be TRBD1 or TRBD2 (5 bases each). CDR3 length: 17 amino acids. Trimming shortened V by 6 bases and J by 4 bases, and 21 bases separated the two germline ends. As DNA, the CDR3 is TGTGCCAGCAGACCGTCGGTAACTTGGGGGTCCACCGGGGAGCTGTTTTTT. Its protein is CASRPSVTWGSTGELFF.

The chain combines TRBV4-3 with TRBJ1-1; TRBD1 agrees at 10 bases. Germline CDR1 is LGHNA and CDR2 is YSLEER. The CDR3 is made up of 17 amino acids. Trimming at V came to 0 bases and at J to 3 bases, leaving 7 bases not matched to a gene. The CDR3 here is CASSQELTGGVDTEAFF. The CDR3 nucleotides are TGCGCCAGCAGCCAAGAACTGACAGGGGGCGTGGACACTGAAGCTTTCTTT.

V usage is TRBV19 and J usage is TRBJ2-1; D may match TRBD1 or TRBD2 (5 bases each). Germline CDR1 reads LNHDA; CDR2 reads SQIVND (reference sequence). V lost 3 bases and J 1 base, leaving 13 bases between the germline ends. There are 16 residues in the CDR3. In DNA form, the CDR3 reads TGTGCCAGTAGTATTACCCCGGGGCCATCCTACAATGAGCAGTTCTTC. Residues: CASSITPGPSYNEQFF.

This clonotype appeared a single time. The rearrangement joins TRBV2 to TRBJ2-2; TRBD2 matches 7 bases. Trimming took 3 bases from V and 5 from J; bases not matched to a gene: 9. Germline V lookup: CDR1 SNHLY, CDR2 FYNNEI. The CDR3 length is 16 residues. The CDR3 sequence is CASSDEGGSGTGELFF. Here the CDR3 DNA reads TGTGCCAGCAGTGACGAGGGAGGGTCGGGGACCGGGGAGCTGTTTTTT.

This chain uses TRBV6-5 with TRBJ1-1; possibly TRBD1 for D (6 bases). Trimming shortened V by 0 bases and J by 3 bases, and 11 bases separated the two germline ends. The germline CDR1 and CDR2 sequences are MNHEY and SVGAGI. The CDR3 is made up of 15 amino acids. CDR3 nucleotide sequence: TGTGCCAGCAGTTACTCGGACAGTGGCTACACTGAAGCTTTCTTT. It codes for CASSYSDSGYTEAFF.

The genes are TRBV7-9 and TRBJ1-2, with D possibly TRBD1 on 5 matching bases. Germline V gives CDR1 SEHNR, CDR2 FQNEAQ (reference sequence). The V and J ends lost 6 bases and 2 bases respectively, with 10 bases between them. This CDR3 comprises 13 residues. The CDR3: CASRPRDNYGYTF. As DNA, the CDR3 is TGTGCCAGCAGACCCCGGGACAACTATGGCTACACCTTC. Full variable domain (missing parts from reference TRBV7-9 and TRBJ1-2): DTGVSQNPRHKITKRGQNVTFRCDPISEHNRLYWYRQTLGQGPEFLTYFQNEAQLEKSRLLSDRFSAERPKGSFSTLEIQRTEQGDSAMYLCASRPRDNYGYTFGSGTRLTVV.

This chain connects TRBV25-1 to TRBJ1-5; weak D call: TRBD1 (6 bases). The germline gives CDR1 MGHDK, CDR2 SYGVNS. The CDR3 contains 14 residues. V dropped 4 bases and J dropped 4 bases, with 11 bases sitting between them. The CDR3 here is CASSAKGGNQPQHF. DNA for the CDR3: TGTGCCAGCAGTGCTAAGGGGGGAAATCAGCCCCAGCATTTT.

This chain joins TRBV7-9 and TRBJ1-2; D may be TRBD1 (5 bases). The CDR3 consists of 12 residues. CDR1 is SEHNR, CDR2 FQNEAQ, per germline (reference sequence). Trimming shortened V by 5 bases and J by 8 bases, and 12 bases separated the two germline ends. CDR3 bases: TGTGCCAGCAGCCCCCCCGGGGACGGCTACACCTTC. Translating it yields CASSPPGDGYTF.

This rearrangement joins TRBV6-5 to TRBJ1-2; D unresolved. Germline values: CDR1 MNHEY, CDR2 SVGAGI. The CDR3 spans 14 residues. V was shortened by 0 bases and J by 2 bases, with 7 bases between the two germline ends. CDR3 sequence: CASSYSEQNYGYTF. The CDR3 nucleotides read TGTGCCAGCAGTTACTCGGAACAGAACTATGGCTACACCTTC.

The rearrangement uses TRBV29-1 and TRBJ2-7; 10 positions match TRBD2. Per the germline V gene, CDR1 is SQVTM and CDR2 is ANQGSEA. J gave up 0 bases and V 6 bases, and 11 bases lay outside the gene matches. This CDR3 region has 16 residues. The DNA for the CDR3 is TGCAGCGTGTGGACTAGCGGATTCTCGGGCTCCTACGAGCAGTACTTC. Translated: CSVWTSGFSGSYEQYF.

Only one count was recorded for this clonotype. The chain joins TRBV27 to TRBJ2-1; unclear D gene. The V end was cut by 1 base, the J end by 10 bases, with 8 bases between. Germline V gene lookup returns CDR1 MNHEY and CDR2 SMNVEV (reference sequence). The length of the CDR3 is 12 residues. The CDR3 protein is CASSLYGDEQFF. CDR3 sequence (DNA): TGTGCCAGCAGTTTATATGGAGACGAGCAGTTCTTC.

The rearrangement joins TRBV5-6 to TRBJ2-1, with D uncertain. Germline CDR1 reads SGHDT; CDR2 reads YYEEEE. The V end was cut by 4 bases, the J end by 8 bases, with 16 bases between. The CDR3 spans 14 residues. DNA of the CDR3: TGTGCCAGCAGCCTGGGGTTGGGGTTACATGAGCAGTTCTTC. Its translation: CASSLGLGLHEQFF.

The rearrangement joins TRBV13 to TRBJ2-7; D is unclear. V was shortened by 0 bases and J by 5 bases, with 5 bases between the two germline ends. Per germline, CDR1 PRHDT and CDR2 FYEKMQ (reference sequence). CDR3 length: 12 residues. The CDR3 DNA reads TGTGCCAGCAGCTTAGGCCGGAACGAGCAGTACTTC. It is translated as CASSLGRNEQYF.

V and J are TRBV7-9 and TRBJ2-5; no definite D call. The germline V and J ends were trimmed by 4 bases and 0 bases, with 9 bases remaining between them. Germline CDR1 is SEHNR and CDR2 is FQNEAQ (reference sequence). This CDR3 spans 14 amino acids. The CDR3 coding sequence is TGTGCCAGCAGCTCCACAGCGTACCAAGAGACCCAGTACTTC. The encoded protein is CASSSTAYQETQYF. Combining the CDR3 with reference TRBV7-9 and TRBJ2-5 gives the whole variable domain DTGVSQNPRHKITKRGQNVTFRCDPISEHNRLYWYRQTLGQGPEFLTYFQNEAQLEKSRLLSDRFSAERPKGSFSTLEIQRTEQGDSAMYLCASSSTAYQETQYFGPGTRLLVL.

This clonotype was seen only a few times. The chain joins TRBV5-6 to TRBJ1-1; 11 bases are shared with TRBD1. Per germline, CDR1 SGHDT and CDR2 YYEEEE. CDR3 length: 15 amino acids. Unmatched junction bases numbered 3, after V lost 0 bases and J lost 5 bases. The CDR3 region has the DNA TGTGCCAGCAGCTTGGCTGGGACAGGGGGTACTGAAGCTTTCTTT. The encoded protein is CASSLAGTGGTEAFF.

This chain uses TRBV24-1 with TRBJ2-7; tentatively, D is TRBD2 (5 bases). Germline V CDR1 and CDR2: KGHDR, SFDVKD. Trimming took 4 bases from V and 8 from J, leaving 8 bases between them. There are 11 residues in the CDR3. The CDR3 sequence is CATSDERKQYF. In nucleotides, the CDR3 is TGTGCCACCAGTGACGAGCGGAAGCAGTACTTC.

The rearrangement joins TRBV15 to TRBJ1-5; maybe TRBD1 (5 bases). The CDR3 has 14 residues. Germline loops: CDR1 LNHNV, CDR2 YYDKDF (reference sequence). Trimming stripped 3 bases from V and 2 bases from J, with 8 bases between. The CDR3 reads CATSSQGGNQPQHF. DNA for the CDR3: TGTGCCACCAGCAGCCAGGGTGGCAATCAGCCCCAGCATTTT. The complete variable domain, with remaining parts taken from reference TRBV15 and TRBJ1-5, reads DAMVIQNPRYQVTQFGKPVTLSCSQTLNHNVMYWYQQKSSQAPKLLFHYYDKDFNNEADTPDNFQSRRPNTSFCFLDIRSPGLGDTAMYLCATSSQGGNQPQHFGDGTRLSIL.

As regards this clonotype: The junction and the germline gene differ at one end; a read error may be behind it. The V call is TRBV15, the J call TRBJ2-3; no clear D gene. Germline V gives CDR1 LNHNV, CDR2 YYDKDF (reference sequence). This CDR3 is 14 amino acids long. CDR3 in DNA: TGTGCCACCAGCAGAGATCTGAGCAAAGATACGCAGTATTTT. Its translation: CATSRDLSKDTQYF.

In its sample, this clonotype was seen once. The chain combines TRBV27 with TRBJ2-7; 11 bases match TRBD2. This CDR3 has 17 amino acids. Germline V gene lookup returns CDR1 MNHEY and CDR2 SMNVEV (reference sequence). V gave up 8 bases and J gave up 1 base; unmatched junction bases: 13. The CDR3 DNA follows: TGTGCCAGCTCTCTAGCGGGAGGCAGCAAGTTTTCCTACGAGCAGTACTTC. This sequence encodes CASSLAGGSKFSYEQYF.

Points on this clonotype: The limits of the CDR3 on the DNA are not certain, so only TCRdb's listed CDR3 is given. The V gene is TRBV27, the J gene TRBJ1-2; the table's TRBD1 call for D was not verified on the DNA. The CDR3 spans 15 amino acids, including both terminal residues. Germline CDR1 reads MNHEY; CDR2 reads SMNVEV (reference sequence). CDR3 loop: CASSSSDREGYGYTF.

In nucleotides, the CDR3 is TGTGCCAGTAGTAGACAGGGTGGTGAGCAGTACTTC. It specifies CASSRQGGEQYF. This chain connects TRBV19 to TRBJ2-7; 7 bases agree with TRBD1. Germline CDR1 is LNHDA and CDR2 is SQIVND (reference sequence). V was pared by 4 bases and J by 7 bases, with 4 bases of the junction left unmatched. The CDR3 extends over 12 amino acids.

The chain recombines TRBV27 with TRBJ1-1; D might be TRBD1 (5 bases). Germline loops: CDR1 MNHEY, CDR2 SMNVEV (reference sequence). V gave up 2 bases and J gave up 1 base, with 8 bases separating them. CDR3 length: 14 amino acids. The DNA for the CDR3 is TGTGCCAGCAGTTTAGGGGCGGGGAACACTGAAGCTTTCTTT. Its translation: CASSLGAGNTEAFF.

CDR3 DNA: TGTGCCAGCAGTTACTTCGCGGGGAACACCGGGGAGCTGTTTTTT. It codes for CASSYFAGNTGELFF. J is TRBJ2-2 and V is TRBV6-5, with a possible D match to TRBD2 (5 bases). V lost 1 base and J lost 1, with 7 bases in between. Per germline, CDR1 MNHEY and CDR2 SVGAGI. The CDR3 is 15 amino acids.